This T cell receptor beta chain was retrieved from a study of shared clonotypes between healthy human individuals. This table comes from immunoSEQ multiplex PCR, and its TCRdb copy is limited to in-frame clones, with some not included. The sample has approximately 340,000 clones, about 74% seen once. Both subsets, CD45RA+ naive and CD45RA-negative memory, were split from the CD4+ cells. Regarding this clone: Its target is not known.

Germline CDR1 and CDR2: MNHEY and SMNVEV (reference sequence). The V gene lost 3 bases and the J gene lost 4 bases, with 10 bases spanning the gap. CDR3 length: 13 residues. General study points: Non-shared clonotypes were found to have lower generation probabilities than the clonotypes that were shared by all four of the sorted-subset donors. Generally, estimated richness proved larger in naive subsets than it did in memory subsets.

This sequence joins TRBV27 and TRBJ2-7; D is possibly TRBD1 (5 bases). This TCR was sampled from a man aged 30 to 39 in good health. Material for sequencing was memory CD4+ T cells sorted from blood. Subset reported: CD45RA-negative fraction. The CDR3 reads CASSFRGAYEQYF. The CDR3 region has the DNA TGTGCCAGCAGTTTTAGGGGCGCTTACGAGCAGTACTTC.